Presented here are 18 T cell receptor beta chains from one specimen sequenced in a study of blood T cell repertoires in COVID-19. Assay used: immunoSEQ multiplex PCR; TCRdb lists only in-frame clones, some missing. The sample has hundreds of thousands of clones, about nine tenths seen once. Sequencing input: peripheral blood. The source of these receptors is a woman in her thirties with active or convalescent COVID-19.

The chain uses TRBV28 and TRBJ2-7; 11 nucleotides line up with TRBD2. The V and J ends lost 8 bases and 4 bases, in that order; junction bases with no gene match: 10. Germline V gene sequence: CDR1 MDHEN, CDR2 SYDVKM. There are 15 residues in the CDR3. The DNA of the CDR3 is TGTGCCAGCTGTCATCACTCTAGCGGGAGGTACGAGCAGTACTTC. Its translation is CASCHHSSGRYEQYF.

The chain is built from TRBV29-1 and TRBJ1-1; 10 bases are a match to TRBD1. CDR1 SQVTM and CDR2 ANQGSEA come from the germline V gene. Trimming took 4 bases from V and 1 from J; bases not matched to a gene: 6. The CDR3 runs to 15 residues. CDR3 sequence reads: CSVVGTGVSNTEAFF. The CDR3 nucleotides are TGCAGCGTTGTAGGGACAGGGGTATCGAACACTGAAGCTTTCTTT.

The chain carries TRBV21-1 and TRBJ1-5; the table's D call of TRBD1 was not tested on the DNA. TRBV21-1 counts as a pseudogene. This CDR3 region has 14 residues. The chain's CDR3 is CASSDRVSNQPQHF. In nucleotides, the CDR3 is TGTGCCAGCAGCGACAGGGTGAGCAATCAGCCCCAGCATTTT.

This chain uses TRBV7-9 with TRBJ2-1; maybe TRBD2 (6 bases). In germline, CDR1 is SEHNR, CDR2 FQNEAQ (reference sequence). Trimming left V 5 bases short and J 5 bases short, with 13 bases between. This CDR3 contains 14 residues. The CDR3 region is CASSQVCGDNEQFF. The CDR3 coding sequence is TGTGCCAGCAGCCAAGTGTGCGGGGACAATGAGCAGTTCTTC.

CDR3 protein: CASNPGGLEGETQYF. CDR3 coding DNA: TGCGCCAGCAATCCAGGGGGTCTCGAGGGGGAGACCCAGTACTTC. The chain links TRBV5-1 to TRBJ2-5; 7 nucleotides align to TRBD1. V gave up 6 bases and J gave up 5 bases; unmatched junction bases: 13. The germline V gene encodes CDR1 SGHRS and CDR2 YFSETQ. This CDR3 has 15 residues.

There are a few counts of this clone. The V gene is TRBV5-1, the J gene TRBJ1-5; 9 nucleotides line up with TRBD1. V shed 4 bases and J 5 bases; nucleotides not matched to a gene: 4. Germline lookup yields CDR1 SGHRS and CDR2 YFSETQ. The CDR3 length is 14 residues. The CDR3 sequence: CASSPQGAHQPQHF. DNA for the CDR3: TGCGCCAGCAGCCCACAGGGGGCCCATCAGCCCCAGCATTTT.

In this sample, this clone turned up a few times. The V and J genes are TRBV6-5 and TRBJ2-5; 15 nucleotides match TRBD2. V lost 8 bases and J lost 5; bases outside the gene matches: 0. CDR1 and CDR2 (germline): MNHEY, SVGAGI. This CDR3 is built from 13 residues. The CDR3 DNA sequence: TGTGCCAGCGGACTAGCGGGGGGGGAGACCCAGTACTTC. Translation: CASGLAGGETQYF.

This clone was seen more than once but under ten times. This CDR3 is CASSFTTGTPATEAFF. DNA of the CDR3: TGCGCCAGCAGCTTCACTACCGGGACACCGGCCACTGAAGCTTTCTTT. The chain recombines TRBV5-1 with TRBJ1-1, with D possibly being TRBD1 (6 bases). The CDR3 loop spans 16 amino acids. V was pared by 2 bases and J by 4 bases, with 18 bases between. Germline V gene sequence: CDR1 SGHRS, CDR2 YFSETQ.

This clone has just one count. The chain uses TRBV27 and TRBJ2-1, with D possibly TRBD1 on 5 matching bases. CDR1 and CDR2 (germline): MNHEY, SMNVEV (reference sequence). CDR3 length: 13 amino acids. V lost 8 bases to trimming and J lost 9 bases, with 17 bases between them. The DNA for the CDR3 is TGTGCCAGCGCGGCGCAGGGTTTAGTTGAGCAGTTCTTC. This translates into CASAAQGLVEQFF.

This chain links TRBV5-1 with TRBJ1-2, with TRBD1 matching 9 bases. The CDR3 length is 14 residues. Germline CDR1 is SGHRS and CDR2 is YFSETQ. V was clipped by 4 bases and J by 6 bases; unmatched bases: 7. CDR3 in DNA: TGCGCCAGCAGCAGCGGGACAGGGACCCATGGCTACACCTTC. Its translation: CASSSGTGTHGYTF. The entire variable domain, with the rest obtained from reference TRBV5-1 and TRBJ1-2, is as follows: KAGVTQTPRYLIKTRGQQVTLSCSPISGHRSVSWYQQTPGQGLQFLFEYFSETQRNKGNFPGRFSGRQFSNSRSEMNVSTLELGDSALYLCASSSGTGTHGYTFGSGTRLTVV.

The chain joins TRBV7-8 to TRBJ2-7; a weak D match, TRBD2 (5 bases). This CDR3 spans 12 amino acids. The germline gives CDR1 SGHVS, CDR2 FQNEAQ. Trimming cost V 0 bases and J 6 bases, with 6 bases left between them. The CDR3 DNA follows: TGTGCCAGCAGCTTAGCCGGGATCGAGCAGTACTTC. Protein product: CASSLAGIEQYF.

This clone was seen a few times. J is TRBJ2-7 and V is TRBV4-1; the D gene is possibly TRBD1 (5 bases). V lost 0 bases, J lost 0 bases, and 15 bases lay in between. Germline CDR1 MGHRA, CDR2 YSYEKL. This CDR3 contains 17 residues. CDR3 DNA: TGCGCCAGCAGCCAAGAGGCTCGACAGTCTTACTCCTACGAGCAGTACTTC. This translates into CASSQEARQSYSYEQYF.

The rearrangement links TRBV4-1 to TRBJ1-1; D might be TRBD1 (5 bases). V was trimmed by 0 bases and J by 4 bases, leaving 18 bases between them. Per germline, CDR1 MGHRA and CDR2 YSYEKL. This CDR3 region has 17 residues. The CDR3 reads CASSQEGHFFLGTEAFF. The CDR3 region has the DNA TGCGCCAGCAGCCAAGAGGGGCATTTTTTTTTGGGCACTGAAGCTTTCTTT.

This clone was seen more than once but under ten times. This chain uses TRBV6-6 with TRBJ1-6; D uncertain. Germline V gives CDR1 MNHNY, CDR2 SVGAGI (reference sequence). The CDR3 is 13 residues long. The V end was cut by 9 bases, the J end by 7 bases, with 13 bases between. CDR3 amino acids: CASELEENSPLHF. The CDR3 bases are TGTGCCAGTGAGTTAGAGGAAAATTCACCCCTCCACTTT.

V usage is TRBV7-6 and J usage is TRBJ2-1; 8 bases match TRBD2. Germline assignment: CDR1 SGHVS and CDR2 FNYEAQ. Trimming took 7 bases from V and 2 from J; bases not matched to a gene: 10. CDR3 length equals 16 residues. The CDR3 loop reads CASTIDGGAAYNEQFF. As DNA, the CDR3 is TGTGCCAGCACTATAGACGGGGGGGCCGCCTACAATGAGCAGTTCTTC.

The chain uses TRBV29-1 and TRBJ2-1, with 14 nucleotides matching TRBD2. V lost 2 bases, J lost 9 bases, and 9 bases stayed unmatched. CDR1 and CDR2 from the germline V gene are SQVTM and ANQGSEA. The CDR3 is 16 residues long. The CDR3 DNA reads as TGCAGCGTTGAAAAATGGGGGACTAGCGGGAGTGCTGAGCAGTTCTTC. Its translation: CSVEKWGTSGSAEQFF.

The rearrangement uses TRBV29-1 and TRBJ2-3, with TRBD2 matching over 7 bases. The CDR3 has 15 amino acids. Germline CDR1 SQVTM, CDR2 ANQGSEA. V lost 6 bases and J lost 4; bases outside the gene matches: 13. This chain's CDR3 is CSVGGLGSRADTQYF. As DNA, the CDR3 is TGCAGCGTGGGCGGACTAGGGTCGCGTGCAGATACGCAGTATTTT.

The chain carries TRBV4-2 and TRBJ1-3; D remains ambiguous. The V gene's germline CDR1 is LGHNA and CDR2 YNFKEQ. This CDR3 region has 16 residues. V gave up 0 bases and J gave up 0 bases, with 9 bases separating them. DNA for the CDR3: TGTGCCAGCAGCCAAGAGGACTCCTTCTCTGGAAACACCATATATTTT. This translates into CASSQEDSFSGNTIYF.